Listed below are T cell receptor beta chains from one sample, sequenced in a study of blood T cell repertoires in COVID-19. Some clones are missing from TCRdb's copy, which holds only in-frame ones; the method was immunoSEQ multiplex PCR. The sample records roughly 260,000 clones, approximately 86% being singletons. Input material: PBMCs or T cells enriched from blood (not recorded which). These receptor sequences come from a woman under 30 who had recovered from COVID-19. Both conserved end residues are part of each CDR3. D genes are given only for firm matches. A row's size may be missing; if present it is once, few, many or a size class.

v_call: TRBV19
d_call: -
clone_size: few
j_call: TRBJ2-1
cdr3_length: 11
cdr3_aa: CASSAAYEQFF
cdr3_nt: TGTGCCAGTAGTGCTGCGTATGAGCAGTTCTTC

v_call: TRBV14
d_call: TRBD2
clone_size: -
j_call: TRBJ2-7
cdr3_length: 15
cdr3_aa: CASSQVQRGTYEQYF
cdr3_nt: TGTGCCAGCAGCCAAGTCCAGCGGGGTACCTACGAGCAGTACTTC

v_call: TRBV7-9
d_call: -
clone_size: -
j_call: TRBJ2-5
cdr3_length: 15
cdr3_aa: CASSSAARNQETQYF
cdr3_nt: TGTGCCAGCAGCTCGGCCGCGCGGAACCAAGAGACCCAGTACTTC

v_call: TRBV7-2
d_call: TRBD1
clone_size: -
j_call: TRBJ1-2
cdr3_length: 15
cdr3_aa: CASSTRGQGATGYTF
cdr3_nt: TGTGCCAGCAGCACCCGAGGACAGGGGGCGACGGGCTACACCTTC

v_call: TRBV4-1
d_call: TRBD2
clone_size: -
j_call: TRBJ2-2
cdr3_length: 19
cdr3_aa: CASSHPRGLAGGEAGELFF
cdr3_nt: TGCGCCAGCAGCCACCCGCGGGGACTAGCGGGAGGAGAGGCCGGGGAGCTGTTTTTT

v_call: TRBV27
d_call: -
clone_size: -
j_call: TRBJ1-2
cdr3_length: 15
cdr3_aa: CATRSGRRKVDGYTF
cdr3_nt: TGTGCCACCCGGAGTGGCAGGAGGAAGGTGGATGGCTACACCTTC

v_call: TRBV5-3
d_call: TRBD2
clone_size: -
j_call: TRBJ2-2
cdr3_length: 17
cdr3_aa: CARSLGRTSGGDGELFF
cdr3_nt: TGTGCCAGAAGCTTGGGGCGGACTAGCGGGGGTGACGGGGAGCTGTTTTTT

v_call: TRBV5-1
d_call: TRBD1
clone_size: -
j_call: TRBJ1-2
cdr3_length: 18
cdr3_aa: CASSLSYRGRLLNYGYTF
cdr3_nt: TGCGCCAGCAGCTTAAGCTACAGGGGGCGTCTCCTTAACTATGGCTACACCTTC

v_call: TRBV4-1
d_call: -
clone_size: -
j_call: TRBJ1-6
cdr3_length: 14
cdr3_aa: CASSQGGVGSPLHF
cdr3_nt: TGCGCCAGCAGCCAAGGGGGGGTAGGTTCACCCCTCCACTTT

v_call: TRBV7-2
d_call: TRBD2
clone_size: -
j_call: TRBJ2-1
cdr3_length: 15
cdr3_aa: CASSADSGRHNEQFF
cdr3_nt: TGTGCCAGCAGTGCCGATAGCGGGAGACACAATGAGCAGTTCTTC

v_call: TRBV28
d_call: TRBD1
clone_size: -
j_call: TRBJ2-1
cdr3_length: 15
cdr3_aa: CASSHQGALDNEQFF
cdr3_nt: TGTGCCAGCAGCCACCAGGGGGCGTTGGACAATGAGCAGTTCTTC

v_call: TRBV3-1/TRBV3-2
d_call: TRBD2
clone_size: -
j_call: TRBJ2-7
cdr3_length: 15
cdr3_aa: CASSPTSGGSYEQYF
cdr3_nt: TGTGCCAGCAGCCCCACTAGCGGGGGTTCCTACGAGCAGTACTTC